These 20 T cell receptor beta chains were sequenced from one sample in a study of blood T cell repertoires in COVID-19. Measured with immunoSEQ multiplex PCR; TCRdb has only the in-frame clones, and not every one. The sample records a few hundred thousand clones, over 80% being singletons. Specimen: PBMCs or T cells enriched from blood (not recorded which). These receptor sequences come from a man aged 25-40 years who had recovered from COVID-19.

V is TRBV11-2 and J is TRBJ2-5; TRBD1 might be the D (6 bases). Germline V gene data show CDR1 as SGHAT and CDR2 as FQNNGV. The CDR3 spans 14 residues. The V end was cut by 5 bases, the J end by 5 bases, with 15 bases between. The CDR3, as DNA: TGTGCCAGCAGCGCCAATACAGGGTACGAGACCCAGTACTTC. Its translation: CASSANTGYETQYF. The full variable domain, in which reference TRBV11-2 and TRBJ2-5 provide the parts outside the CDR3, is EAGVAQSPRYKIIEKRQSVAFWCNPISGHATLYWYQQILGQGPKLLIQFQNNGVVDDSQLPKDRFSAERLKGVDSTLKIQPAKLEDSAVYLCASSANTGYETQYFGPGTRLLVL.

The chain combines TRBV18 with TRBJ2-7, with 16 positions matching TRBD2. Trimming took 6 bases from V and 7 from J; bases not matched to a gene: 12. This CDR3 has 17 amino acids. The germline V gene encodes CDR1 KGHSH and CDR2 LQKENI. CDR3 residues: CASSVAGLAGGSSEQYF. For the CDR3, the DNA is TGTGCCAGCTCGGTTGCGGGACTAGCGGGAGGGTCGTCTGAGCAGTACTTC.

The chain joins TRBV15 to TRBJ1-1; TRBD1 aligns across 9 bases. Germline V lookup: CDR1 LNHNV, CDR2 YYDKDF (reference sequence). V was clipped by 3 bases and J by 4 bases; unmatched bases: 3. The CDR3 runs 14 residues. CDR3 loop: CATSRRTGATEAFF. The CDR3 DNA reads TGTGCCACCAGCAGGCGGACAGGGGCCACTGAAGCTTTCTTT.

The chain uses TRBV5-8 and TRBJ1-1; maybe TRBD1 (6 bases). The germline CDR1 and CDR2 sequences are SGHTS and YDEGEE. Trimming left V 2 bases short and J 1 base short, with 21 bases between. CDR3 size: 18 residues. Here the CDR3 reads CASSFKQGWRIWNTEAFF. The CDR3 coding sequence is TGTGCCAGCAGCTTTAAACAGGGCTGGCGGATTTGGAACACTGAAGCTTTCTTT.

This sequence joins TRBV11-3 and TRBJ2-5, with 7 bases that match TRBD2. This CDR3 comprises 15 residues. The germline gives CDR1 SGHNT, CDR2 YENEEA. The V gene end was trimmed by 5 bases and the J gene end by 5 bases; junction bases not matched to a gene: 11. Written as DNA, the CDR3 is TGTGCCAGCAGCCAGGACCCAGCGGGATTGGAGACCCAGTACTTC. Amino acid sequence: CASSQDPAGLETQYF.

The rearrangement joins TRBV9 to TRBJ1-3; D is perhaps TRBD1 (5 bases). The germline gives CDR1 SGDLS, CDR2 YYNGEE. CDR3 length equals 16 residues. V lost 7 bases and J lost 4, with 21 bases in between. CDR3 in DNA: TGTGCCAGCGGGGGACGCGCGGGGCCCACGGGAAACACCATATATTTT. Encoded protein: CASGGRAGPTGNTIYF.

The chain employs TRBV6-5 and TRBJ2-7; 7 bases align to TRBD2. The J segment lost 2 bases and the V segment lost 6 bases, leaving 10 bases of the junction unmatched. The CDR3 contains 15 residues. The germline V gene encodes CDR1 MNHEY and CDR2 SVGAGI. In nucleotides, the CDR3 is TGTGCCAGCAGCCGTGAGACTAGCCTTCCCTACGAGCAGTACTTC. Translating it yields CASSRETSLPYEQYF.

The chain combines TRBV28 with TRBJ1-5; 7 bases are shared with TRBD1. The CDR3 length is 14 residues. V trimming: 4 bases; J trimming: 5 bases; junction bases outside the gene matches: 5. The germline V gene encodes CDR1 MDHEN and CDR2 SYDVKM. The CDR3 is CASSSGTVHQPQHF. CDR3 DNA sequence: TGTGCCAGCAGTTCCGGGACAGTTCATCAGCCCCAGCATTTT.

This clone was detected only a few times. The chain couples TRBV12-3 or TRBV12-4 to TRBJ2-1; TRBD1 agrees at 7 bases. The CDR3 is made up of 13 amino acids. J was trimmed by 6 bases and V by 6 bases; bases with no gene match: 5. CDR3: CASRETGPNEQFF. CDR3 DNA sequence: TGTGCCAGCAGGGAGACAGGGCCCAATGAGCAGTTCTTC.

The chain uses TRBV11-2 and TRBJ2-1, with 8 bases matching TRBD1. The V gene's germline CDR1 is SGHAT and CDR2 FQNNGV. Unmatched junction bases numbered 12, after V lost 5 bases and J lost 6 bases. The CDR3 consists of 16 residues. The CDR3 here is CASSPIPGQVFNEQFF. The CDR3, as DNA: TGTGCCAGCAGCCCAATACCGGGACAGGTCTTCAATGAGCAGTTCTTC.

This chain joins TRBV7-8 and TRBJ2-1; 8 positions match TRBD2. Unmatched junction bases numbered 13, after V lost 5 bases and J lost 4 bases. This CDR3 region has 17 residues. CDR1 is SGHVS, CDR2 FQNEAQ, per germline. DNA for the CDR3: TGTGCCAGCAGCCGAGGGGTCGCGGGAGGTGTTTACAATGAGCAGTTCTTC. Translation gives CASSRGVAGGVYNEQFF. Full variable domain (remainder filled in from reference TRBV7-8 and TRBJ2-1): GAGVSQSPRYKVAKRGQDVALRCDPISGHVSLFWYQQALGQGPEFLTYFQNEAQLDKSGLPSDRFFAERPEGSVSTLKIQRTQQEDSAVYLCASSRGVAGGVYNEQFFGPGTRLTVL.

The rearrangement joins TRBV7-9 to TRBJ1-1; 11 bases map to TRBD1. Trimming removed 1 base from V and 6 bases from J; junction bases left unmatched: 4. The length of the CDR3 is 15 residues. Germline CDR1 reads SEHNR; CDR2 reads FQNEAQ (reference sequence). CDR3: CASSLGGQGAPEAFF. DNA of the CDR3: TGTGCCAGCAGCTTAGGTGGACAGGGGGCCCCTGAAGCTTTCTTT. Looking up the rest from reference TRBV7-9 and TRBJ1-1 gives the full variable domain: DTGVSQNPRHKITKRGQNVTFRCDPISEHNRLYWYRQTLGQGPEFLTYFQNEAQLEKSRLLSDRFSAERPKGSFSTLEIQRTEQGDSAMYLCASSLGGQGAPEAFFGQGTRLTVV.

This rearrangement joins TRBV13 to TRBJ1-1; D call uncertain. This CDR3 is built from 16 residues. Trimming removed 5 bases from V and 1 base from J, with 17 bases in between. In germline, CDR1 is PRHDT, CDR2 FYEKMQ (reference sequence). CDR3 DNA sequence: TGTGCCAGCAGCCCACCTTCGAGCAGAGGGAACACTGAAGCTTTCTTT. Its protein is CASSPPSSRGNTEAFF.

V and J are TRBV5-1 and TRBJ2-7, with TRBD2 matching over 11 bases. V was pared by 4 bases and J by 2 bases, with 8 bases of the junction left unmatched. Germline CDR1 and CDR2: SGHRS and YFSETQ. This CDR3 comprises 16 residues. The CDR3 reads CASSQQLAGGPYEQYF. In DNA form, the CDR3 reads TGCGCCAGCAGCCAACAATTAGCGGGAGGGCCCTACGAGCAGTACTTC.

For the CDR3, the DNA is TGCGCCAGCAGCTTGGTAGTAGGGGTGCCCGGGGAGCTGTTTTTT. This gives the protein CASSLVVGVPGELFF. The chain uses TRBV5-1 and TRBJ2-2; a weak D match, TRBD1 (5 bases). V dropped 0 bases and J dropped 6 bases, with 12 bases sitting between them. Looked up from germline, CDR1 is SGHRS and CDR2 is YFSETQ. The CDR3 totals 15 residues.

CDR3 in DNA: TGTGCCAGCAGCTTATTGGGCCTATACAATGAGCAGTTCTTC. It translates to CASSLLGLYNEQFF. The chain couples TRBV7-2 to TRBJ2-1; D unclear. The germline V gene has CDR1 SGHTA and CDR2 FQGNSA. The CDR3 extends over 14 amino acids. V was trimmed by 2 bases and J by 4 bases, leaving 9 bases between them.

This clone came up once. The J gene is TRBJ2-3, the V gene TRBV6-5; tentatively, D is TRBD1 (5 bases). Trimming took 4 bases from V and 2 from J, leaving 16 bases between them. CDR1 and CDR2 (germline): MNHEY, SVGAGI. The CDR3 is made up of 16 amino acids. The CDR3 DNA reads TGTGCCAGCAGTTCTCCGATCACAGGTAACACAGATACGCAGTATTTT. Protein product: CASSSPITGNTDTQYF.

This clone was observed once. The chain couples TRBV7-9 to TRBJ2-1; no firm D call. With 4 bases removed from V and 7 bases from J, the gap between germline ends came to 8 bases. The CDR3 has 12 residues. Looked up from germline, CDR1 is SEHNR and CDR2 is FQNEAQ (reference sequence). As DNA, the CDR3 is TGTGCCAGCAGCTCCATTAGAAATGAGCAGTTCTTC. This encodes CASSSIRNEQFF.

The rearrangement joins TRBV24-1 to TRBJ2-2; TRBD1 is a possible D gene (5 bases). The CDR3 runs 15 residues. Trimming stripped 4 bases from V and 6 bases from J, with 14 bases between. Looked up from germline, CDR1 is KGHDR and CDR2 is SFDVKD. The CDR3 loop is CATSDAGRAPGELFF. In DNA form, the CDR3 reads TGTGCCACCAGTGACGCCGGCAGGGCCCCCGGGGAGCTGTTTTTT.

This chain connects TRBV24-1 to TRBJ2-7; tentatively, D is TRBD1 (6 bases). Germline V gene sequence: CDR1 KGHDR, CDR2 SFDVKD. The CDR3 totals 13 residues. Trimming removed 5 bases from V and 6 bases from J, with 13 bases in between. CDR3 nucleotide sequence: TGTGCCACCAGTGCTAAGACAGGTCCCGAGCAGTACTTC. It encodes CATSAKTGPEQYF.